This TCR beta chain is drawn from a study of blood T cell repertoires in COVID-19. Study-level information: Collection of acute and convalescent COVID-19 samples took place in the United States, Italy and Spain.

Clones were sequenced by immunoSEQ multiplex PCR, and TCRdb holds only the in-frame ones, with some missing. The sample consists of 150,000 or so clones, about four fifths of them appearing once. This CDR3 spans 14 amino acids. CDR1 SGHTS and CDR2 YDEGEE come from the germline V gene. Trimming left V 3 bases short and J 3 bases short, with 11 bases between. The sequencing input was peripheral blood. The rearrangement links TRBV5-8 to TRBJ2-3; D perhaps matches TRBD1 (5 bases). This sequence originates from a man in his 60s with acute or convalescent COVID-19. DNA for the CDR3: TGTGCCAGCAGCTCTGACAGACCGACAGATACGCAGTATTTT. The encoded protein is CASSSDRPTDTQYF.